This T cell receptor beta chain was retrieved from a study of neurological immune-mediated disorders. MiXCR, run by TCRdb on the 5' RACE reads, gives a single entry per CDR3 protein. The table lists tens of thousands of distinct CDR3 sequences, 3% to 4.5% of them singletons, with approximately 3% in the top ten. This clonotype was seen ten or more times. The sequence came from a woman aged 45-65 years with multiple sclerosis. Input material: PBMCs.

In DNA, the CDR3 is TGTGCCAGCAGCTTAGCTAGCGGACAAGAGACCCAGTACTTC. Its protein product is CASSLASGQETQYF. The genes are TRBV7-9 and TRBJ2-5, with TRBD2 as a possible D gene (6 bases). V was pared by 0 bases and J by 2 bases, with 7 bases between. The CDR3 runs 14 residues. Germline V gives CDR1 SEHNR, CDR2 FQNEAQ (reference sequence).